The 31 T cell receptor beta chains below were found in one sample sequenced in a study of immune characterization of retroperitoneal liposarcoma (dated by TCRdb to the late 2010s). Receptor libraries were prepared by PCR. The data were produced on a NextSeq 500. The public reads were run again by TCRdb, first through fastp at Q25 and then through MiXCR, and only productive beta chains were kept. Every distinct CDR3 protein forms one entry, paired with its most common genes and DNA. The sample table lists about 18,000 distinct CDR3 sequences, about 35% of them with a count of one. Less than 8.5% of the sample is taken by the ten largest. Input material: blood. These receptors all stem from a male donor with retroperitoneal liposarcoma.

The rearrangement joins TRBV11-3 to TRBJ1-2; a weak D match, TRBD1 (6 bases). With 1 base removed from V and 4 bases from J, the gap between germline ends came to 10 bases. Per germline, CDR1 SGHNT and CDR2 YENEEA. The CDR3 is made up of 14 amino acids. Written as DNA, the CDR3 is TGTGCCAGCAGCTTAGGGGACACCTCCTATGGCTACACCTTC. Amino acids: CASSLGDTSYGYTF.

The sample holds one count of this clonotype. A read error may be the cause here, since a much bigger clone is one base away. The rearrangement joins TRBV12-3 or TRBV12-4 to TRBJ2-1; D remains ambiguous. CDR3 length equals 14 residues. The CDR3 loop is CASSPRRNYNERFF. CDR3 nucleotides: TGTGCCAGCAGTCCTCGCCGAAACTACAATGAGCGGTTCTTC.

This clonotype was detected only a few times. The chain carries TRBV6-1 and TRBJ1-1; no definite D call. The CDR3 consists of 14 residues. V was cut by 1 base and J by 0 bases, with 6 bases left in between. Germline V gives CDR1 MNHNS, CDR2 SASEGT. The CDR3 DNA sequence: TGTGCCAGCAGTGAAGTACGGGTGAACACTGAAGCTTTCTTT. Translating it yields CASSEVRVNTEAFF.

For this clonotype: Just one base apart from a much larger clone, this may be a read error. The chain is built from TRBV6-6 and TRBJ2-4, with 8 bases aligning to TRBD1. Germline lookup yields CDR1 MNHNY and CDR2 SVGAGI (reference sequence). The J segment lost 5 bases and the V segment lost 2 bases, leaving 2 bases of the junction unmatched. CDR3 length: 14 residues. The CDR3 DNA reads as TGTGCCAGCAGTTACCCGGACAGGGAAAACATTCAGTACTTC. Translated: CASSYPDRENIQYF.

The chain carries TRBV10-2 and TRBJ2-3; the D gene is possibly TRBD2 (5 bases). Germline values: CDR1 WSHSY, CDR2 SAAADI. Trimming removed 5 bases from V and 1 base from J, with 16 bases in between. This CDR3 is 16 amino acids long. The CDR3 bases are TGCGCCAGCAGTCCACTAACTAGAACGGGCACAGATACGCAGTATTTT. Its translation: CASSPLTRTGTDTQYF.

The rearrangement links TRBV6-5 to TRBJ2-6; 9 bases match TRBD1. The germline V gene has CDR1 MNHEY and CDR2 SVGAGI. The CDR3 extends over 16 amino acids. V was clipped by 6 bases and J by 2 bases; unmatched bases: 5. The CDR3 nucleotides read TGTGCCAGCAGCTGGGGACAGGGCGCTGGGGCCAACGTCCTGACTTTC. This encodes CASSWGQGAGANVLTF.

This clonotype is medium-sized. This chain joins TRBV7-2 and TRBJ2-1; maybe TRBD1 (5 bases). Trimming removed 5 bases at V and 4 bases at J, with 15 bases between. The CDR3 is made up of 15 amino acids. Looked up from germline, CDR1 is SGHTA and CDR2 is FQGNSA. Here the CDR3 DNA reads TGTGCCAGCAGCCCCCCAGGGAACCTATACAATGAGCAGTTCTTC. Its protein is CASSPPGNLYNEQFF.

The genes are TRBV11-3 and TRBJ2-1; D is undetermined. Trimming took off 1 base at V and 6 bases at J, with 7 bases between the two ends. CDR3 length: 13 amino acids. Germline values: CDR1 SGHNT, CDR2 YENEEA. The CDR3 sequence: CASSLGVGNEQFF. CDR3 nucleotide sequence: TGTGCCAGCAGCTTAGGAGTAGGCAATGAGCAGTTCTTC. The whole variable domain, remainder taken from reference TRBV11-3 and TRBJ2-1, is EAGVVQSPRYKIIEKKQPVAFWCNPISGHNTLYWYLQNLGQGPELLIRYENEEAVDDSQLPKDRFSAERLKGVDSTLKIQPAELGDSAVYLCASSLGVGNEQFFGPGTRLTVL.

A note on this clonotype: A much larger clone lies a single base off, so this may be a read error. The chain employs TRBV6-6 and TRBJ2-4, with 13 bases that match TRBD2. Per the germline V gene, CDR1 is MNHNY and CDR2 is SVGAGI (reference sequence). This CDR3 contains 11 residues. This chain's CDR3 is CAWTSGRLGLF. The CDR3 DNA follows: TGTGCCTGGACTAGCGGGAGATTAGGGTTATTC.

Here the CDR3 DNA reads TGTGCCAGCAGTTTTGGGGCGCGCACTAGCACAGATACGCAGTATTTT. Its translation: CASSFGARTSTDTQYF. This chain connects TRBV12-3 or TRBV12-4 to TRBJ2-3; the D gene is possibly TRBD1 (5 bases). The CDR3 extends over 16 amino acids. With 3 bases removed from V and 0 bases from J, the gap between germline ends came to 13 bases.

A few counts support this clonotype. This sequence joins TRBV12-3 or TRBV12-4 and TRBJ2-2; 9 nucleotides match TRBD1. CDR3 size: 14 residues. V shed 5 bases and J 8 bases; nucleotides not matched to a gene: 6. The CDR3, as DNA: TGTGCCAGCAGTATGGGACAGGGAGTTGGGGAGCTGTTTTTT. Its translation: CASSMGQGVGELFF.

The CDR3 sequence: CASSTLRGSTGELFF. CDR3 DNA sequence: TGCGCCAGCAGTACTTTGAGGGGAAGCACCGGGGAGCTGTTTTTT. V usage is TRBV10-1 and J usage is TRBJ2-2; D is possibly TRBD1 or TRBD2 (5 bases each). Germline values: CDR1 WNHNN, CDR2 SYGVQD (reference sequence). With 5 bases removed from V and 4 bases from J, the gap between germline ends came to 14 bases. CDR3 size: 15 residues.

This clonotype has only a few counts. This chain uses TRBV11-3 with TRBJ1-1; unclear D gene. Trimming pared 3 bases from V and 4 bases from J, leaving 3 bases between. Germline CDR1 and CDR2: SGHNT and YENEEA. The CDR3 spans 11 residues. Here the CDR3 DNA reads TGTGCCAGCAGCTTCTCCACTGAAGCTTTCTTT. It specifies CASSFSTEAFF.

The chain uses TRBV6-4 and TRBJ2-1, with a possible D match to TRBD2 (5 bases). Matching the DNA end better, TRBJ2-7 makes the J call doubtful. This CDR3 region has 15 residues. Germline lookup yields CDR1 MRHNA and CDR2 SNTAGT. The CDR3 nucleotides read TGTGCCAGTCGTCGGCCGAGGGTCGCCTCCTACGAGCAGTACTTC. The encoded protein is CASRRPRVASYEQYF.

Details on this clonotype: Because the CDR3 is missing its conserved closing phenylalanine or tryptophan, this is likely a read error. Because the CDR3's place on the DNA is in doubt, the DNA is left out and the CDR3 is given as listed by TCRdb. This chain uses TRBV11-2 with TRBJ2-6; the D call TRBD1 from the table was never checked on the DNA. The V gene's germline CDR1 is SGHAT and CDR2 FQNNGV. The CDR3 is 19 amino acids long, termini counted. This CDR3 reads CASSPDRGLPGANVLTFGA.

Concerning this clonotype itself: The conserved phenylalanine or tryptophan is not found at the CDR3 terminus, so this likely reflects a read error. No DNA is shown, since the ends of the CDR3 on it are uncertain; the CDR3 is the one TCRdb lists. The genes are TRBV6-8 and TRBJ2-7; TRBD1 reflects the table's D call only, with no check against the DNA. Germline CDR1 reads MNHGY; CDR2 reads SAAAGT. The CDR3 totals 18 residues, both ends included. The CDR3 spells CASSGGTGVSVPYNEQFL.

Concerning this clonotype: One end of the junction is discordant with germline, which a read error may explain. CDR3 sequence: CASGLDGTPEQYF. For the CDR3, the DNA is TGTGCCAGCGGTTTAGACGGGACACCTGAGCAGTACTTC. V is TRBV12-3 or TRBV12-4 and J is TRBJ2-1, with D possibly matching TRBD1 (6 bases). The DNA end is a closer match to TRBJ2-7, so the J assignment may be wrong. The CDR3 extends over 13 amino acids.

The genes are TRBV11-2 and TRBJ1-1; D unclear. V was pared by 4 bases and J by 5 bases, with 17 bases between. The CDR3 length is 15 residues. Per the germline V gene, CDR1 is SGHAT and CDR2 is FQNNGV. The CDR3: CASSSSYTPQTEAFF. In DNA, the CDR3 is TGTGCCAGCAGCTCGTCTTATACGCCGCAGACTGAAGCTTTCTTT.

This clonotype was found many times. This chain uses TRBV27 with TRBJ2-5, with D tentatively TRBD1 (8 bases). The germline gives CDR1 MNHEY, CDR2 SMNVEV (reference sequence). The CDR3 has 15 amino acids. The V end lost 1 base, the J end lost 5 bases, and 14 bases lay between the germline ends. The CDR3 here is CASSLYRGGGETQYF. CDR3 sequence (DNA): TGTGCCAGCAGTTTATACAGGGGGGGTGGGGAGACCCAGTACTTC.

This clonotype was recorded a few times. This chain connects TRBV12-3 or TRBV12-4 to TRBJ2-1; TRBD1 aligns across 7 bases. The CDR3 has 13 residues. Unmatched junction bases numbered 3, after V lost 6 bases and J lost 4 bases. In nucleotides, the CDR3 is TGTGCCAGCAGGATGGGACAGTACAATGAGCAGTTCTTC. Protein product: CASRMGQYNEQFF.

This clonotype was found a few times. The V call is TRBV7-2, the J call TRBJ2-2; D gene ambiguous. This CDR3 comprises 12 residues. The V gene's germline CDR1 is SGHTA and CDR2 FQGNSA. V dropped 2 bases and J dropped 7 bases, with 5 bases sitting between them. In nucleotides, the CDR3 is TGTGCCAGCAGCTTAAGATTCGGGGAGCTGTTTTTT. It encodes CASSLRFGELFF.

The rearrangement joins TRBV6-1 to TRBJ2-3; no clear D. The end of the DNA fits TRBJ2-7 better, so the J call may be wrong. The CDR3 is made up of 15 amino acids. The V gene's germline CDR1 is MNHNS and CDR2 SASEGT. The chain's CDR3 is CASSERKGSLYEQYF. The CDR3 region has the DNA TGTGCCAGCAGTGAAAGAAAGGGCAGCCTCTACGAGCAGTACTTC.

This clonotype is medium-sized within its sample. The chain has TRBV7-2 and TRBJ2-1; weak D call: TRBD2 (6 bases). CDR3 length equals 15 residues. V lost 5 bases, J lost 10 bases, and 21 bases lay in between. Germline V gene sequence: CDR1 SGHTA, CDR2 FQGNSA. The DNA of the CDR3 is TGTGCCAGCAGCCCCCGCGGGAAGGGCGCCGACGAGCAGTTCTTC. Encoded protein: CASSPRGKGADEQFF.

This clonotype came up once. V gene TRBV6-6 combines with J gene TRBJ2-1; 8 nucleotides match TRBD1. J gave up 13 bases and V 2 bases, and 10 bases lay outside the gene matches. The V gene's germline CDR1 is MNHNY and CDR2 SVGAGI (reference sequence). The CDR3 runs 14 residues. In DNA form, the CDR3 reads TGTGCCAGCAGTTACGGGACAGGCCAAGAGACCCAGTTCTTC. The encoded protein is CASSYGTGQETQFF.

The CDR3 coding sequence is TGTGCCAGCAGCCAAGACAGCTTCTATGGCTACACCTTC. This sequence encodes CASSQDSFYGYTF. This chain connects TRBV6-2 or TRBV6-3 to TRBJ1-2; D is possibly TRBD1 (5 bases). The CDR3 loop spans 13 amino acids. Trimming removed 6 bases from V and 4 bases from J, with 12 bases in between. The germline V gene encodes CDR1 MNHEY and CDR2 SVGEGT.

This clonotype was counted a few times. The rearrangement joins TRBV7-8 to TRBJ2-1, with D possibly being TRBD2 (6 bases). Judging by the DNA end, TRBJ2-5 fits better; the J call may be wrong. CDR3 length equals 15 residues. Germline CDR1 reads SGHVS; CDR2 reads FQNEAQ. CDR3 loop: CASSLIGGSRETQYF. CDR3 DNA: TGTGCCAGCAGCTTGATTGGGGGGAGCCGGGAGACCCAGTACTTC.

CDR3 in amino acids: CASHSPIRGPNTGELFF. The DNA of the CDR3 is TGTGCCAGTCACAGTCCTATCAGGGGCCCGAACACCGGGGAGCTGTTTTTT. The V and J genes are TRBV6-6 and TRBJ2-2; possibly TRBD1 for D (6 bases). Germline loops: CDR1 MNHNY, CDR2 SVGAGI (reference sequence). The ends were cut back, 9 bases at V and 0 bases at J, with 20 bases in the middle. This CDR3 has 17 amino acids.

This clonotype has only a few counts. V usage is TRBV6-5 and J usage is TRBJ2-3; 13 bases agree with TRBD2. After removal of 4 bases from V and 2 bases from J, the junction contained 3 bases not matched to a gene. From germline, CDR1 is MNHEY and CDR2 SVGAGI. This CDR3 has 16 residues. The CDR3 protein is CASSLTSGGATDTQYF. CDR3 in DNA: TGTGCCAGCAGTTTAACTAGCGGGGGGGCCACAGATACGCAGTATTTT.

This clonotype was recorded many times. This chain uses TRBV7-2 with TRBJ2-3, with a tentative D call TRBD1 (6 bases). The germline V and J ends were trimmed by 3 bases and 6 bases, with 19 bases remaining between them. The CDR3 contains 16 residues. Germline lookup yields CDR1 SGHTA and CDR2 FQGNSA. The CDR3 protein is CASSFVRQALMDTQYF. CDR3 DNA sequence: TGTGCCAGCAGCTTTGTCCGACAGGCGTTGATGGATACGCAGTATTTT.

This clonotype came up many times. The chain has TRBV6-5 and TRBJ2-1, with 9 bases identical to TRBD2. The CDR3 runs to 15 residues. Per germline, CDR1 MNHEY and CDR2 SVGAGI. V gave up 0 bases and J gave up 8 bases; unmatched junction bases: 5. Written as DNA, the CDR3 is TGTGCCAGCAGTTACTCGGCGGGAGGGTTGGATGAGCAGTTCTTC. Translated, it gives CASSYSAGGLDEQFF.

On this clonotype: With a much larger clone just one base away, this may be a read error. The rearrangement uses TRBV12-5 and TRBJ2-1, with D possibly being TRBD1 (6 bases). CDR3 size: 14 residues. The V gene's germline CDR1 is LGHNT and CDR2 FRNRAP. Trimming stripped 6 bases from V and 0 bases from J, with 9 bases between. CDR3 DNA: TGTGCTAGTGGACAGGGAGACTCCTACAATGAGCAGTTCTTC. This sequence encodes CASGQGDSYNEQFF.